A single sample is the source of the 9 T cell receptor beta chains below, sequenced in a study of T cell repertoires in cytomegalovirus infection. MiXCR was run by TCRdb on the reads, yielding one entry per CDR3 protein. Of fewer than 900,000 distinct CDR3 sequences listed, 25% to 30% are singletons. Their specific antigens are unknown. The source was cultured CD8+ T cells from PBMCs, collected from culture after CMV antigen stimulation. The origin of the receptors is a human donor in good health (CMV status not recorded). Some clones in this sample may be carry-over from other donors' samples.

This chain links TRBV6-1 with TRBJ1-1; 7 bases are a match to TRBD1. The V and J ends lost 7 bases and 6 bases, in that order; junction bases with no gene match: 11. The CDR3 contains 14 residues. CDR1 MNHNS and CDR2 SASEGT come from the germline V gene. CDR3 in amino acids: CASIGTGARSEAFF. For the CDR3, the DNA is TGTGCCAGCATTGGTACAGGGGCTCGGTCTGAAGCTTTCTTT.

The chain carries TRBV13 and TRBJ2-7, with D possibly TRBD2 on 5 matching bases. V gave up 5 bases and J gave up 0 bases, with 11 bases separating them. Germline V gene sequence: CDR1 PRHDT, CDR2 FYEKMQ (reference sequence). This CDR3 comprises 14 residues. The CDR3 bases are TGTGCCAGCAGCCAAGGACTGAGCTCCTACGAGCAGTACTTC. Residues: CASSQGLSSYEQYF.

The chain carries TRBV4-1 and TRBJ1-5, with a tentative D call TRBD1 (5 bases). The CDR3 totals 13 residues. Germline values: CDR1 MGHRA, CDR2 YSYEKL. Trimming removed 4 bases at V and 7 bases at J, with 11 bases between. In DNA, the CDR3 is TGCGCCAGCAGCCCGTCGGGGCCGCAGCCCCAGCATTTT. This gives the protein CASSPSGPQPQHF.

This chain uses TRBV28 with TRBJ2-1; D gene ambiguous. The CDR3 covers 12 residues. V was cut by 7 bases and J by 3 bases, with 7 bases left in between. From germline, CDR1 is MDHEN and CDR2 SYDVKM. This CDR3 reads CASKGIYNEQFF. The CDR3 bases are TGTGCCAGCAAGGGAATCTACAATGAGCAGTTCTTC.

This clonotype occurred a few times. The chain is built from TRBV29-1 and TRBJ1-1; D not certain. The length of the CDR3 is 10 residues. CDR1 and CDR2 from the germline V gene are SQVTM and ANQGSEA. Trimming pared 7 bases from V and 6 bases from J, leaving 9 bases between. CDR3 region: CSGSLSEAFF. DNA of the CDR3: TGCAGCGGGTCCCTTTCTGAAGCTTTCTTT.

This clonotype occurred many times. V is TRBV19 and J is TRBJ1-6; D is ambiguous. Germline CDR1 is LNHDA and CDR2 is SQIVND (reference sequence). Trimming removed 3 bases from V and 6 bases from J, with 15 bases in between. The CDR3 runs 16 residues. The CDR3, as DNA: TGTGCCAGTAGTATGCCCCCGTCAGCCCTTAATTCACCCCTCCACTTT. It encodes CASSMPPSALNSPLHF.

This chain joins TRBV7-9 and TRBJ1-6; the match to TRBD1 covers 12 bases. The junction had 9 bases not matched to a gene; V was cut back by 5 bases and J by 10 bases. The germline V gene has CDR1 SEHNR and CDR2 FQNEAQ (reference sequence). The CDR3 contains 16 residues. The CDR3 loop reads CASSGFRDRGHSPLHF. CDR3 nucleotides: TGTGCCAGCAGCGGATTCCGGGACAGGGGGCACTCACCCCTCCACTTT.

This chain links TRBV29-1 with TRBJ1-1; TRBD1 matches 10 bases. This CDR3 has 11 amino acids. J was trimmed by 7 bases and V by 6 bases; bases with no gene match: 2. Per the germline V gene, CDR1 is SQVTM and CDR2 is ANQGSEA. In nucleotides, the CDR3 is TGCAGCGTGACAGGGGGCAATGAAGCTTTCTTT. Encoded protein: CSVTGGNEAFF.

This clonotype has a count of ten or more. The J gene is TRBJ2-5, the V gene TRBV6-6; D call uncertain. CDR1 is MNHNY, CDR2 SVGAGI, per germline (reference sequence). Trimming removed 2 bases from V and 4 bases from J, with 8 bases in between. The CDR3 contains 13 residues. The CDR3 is CASSYPPTETQYF. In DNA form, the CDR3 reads TGTGCCAGCAGTTACCCACCGACAGAGACCCAGTACTTC.